This T cell receptor (beta chain) was recorded in a study of control samples from healthy donors and cancer patients. The method was immunoSEQ multiplex PCR; TCRdb's version includes in-frame clones alone and lacks a portion of them. The data show about 100,000 clones, about 90% seen once. The length of the CDR3 is 12 residues. Trimming pared 5 bases from V and 3 bases from J, leaving 8 bases between. Germline V gene sequence: CDR1 MNHEY, CDR2 SVGEGT. Sequencing used blood. V and J are TRBV6-2 or TRBV6-3 and TRBJ2-7; a weak D match, TRBD2 (6 bases). The sequence was obtained from a woman between 45 and 60 years old in good health. The CDR3 loop is CASSTGVYEQYV. The DNA of the CDR3 is TGTGCCAGCAGTACGGGGGTCTACGAGCAGTACGTC.